The sequence of this T cell receptor beta chain was determined in a study of blood T cells in healthy people across ages. This CDR3 comprises 18 residues. Study-wide results and caveats: In these data, TCR beta diversity tracked strongly with naive T cell percentage.

Healthy Caucasians from Russia aged roughly 6 to 100 served as donors. Every donor gave about 9 milliliters of peripheral blood. Regarding this clonotype: The antigen is not known.

Primers used in a second PCR of roughly 6 to 12 cycles were a sample-barcoded 5' primer and a J-beta primer mix. Each single sample gave us at least 2.5 million CDR3-containing paired-end reads. From the 5' RACE reads, TCRdb called clonotypes with MiXCR, one entry per CDR3 protein. The sample has roughly 680,000 distinct CDR3 sequences; about 50% are singletons. The rearrangement links TRBV12-1 to TRBJ1-5. TRBV12-1 is annotated as a pseudogene. This clonotype was sampled from a woman older than 75 in good health. Sequencing was carried out using blood. CDR3 in amino acids: CASSYPRAGYYSNQPQHF. The CDR3 coding sequence is TGTGCCAGCAGCTATCCGAGGGCAGGGTACTATAGCAATCAGCCCCAGCATTTT.